This TCR beta chain was identified during a study of siplizumab effects on memory and regulatory T cells. Overall study findings and caveats: The study found naive T cells seemingly more diverse than memory cells and seemingly major alloresponse contributors.

Per the germline V gene, CDR1 is SGHRS and CDR2 is YFSETQ. This CDR3 contains 11 residues. Trimming stripped 5 bases from V and 5 bases from J, with 7 bases between. Repertoires were generated with immunoSEQ multiplex PCR, while TCRdb's copy carries only in-frame clones and drops some. Of about 50,000 clones listed, roughly 87% are singletons. About this clone: What it recognizes is unknown.

The rearrangement links TRBV5-1 to TRBJ2-5; D is uncertain. Sequences were obtained from naive CD8+ T cells sorted from blood. The source is a human donor in good health. For the CDR3, the DNA is TGCGCCAGCAGTTTCGCCGAGACCCAGTACTTC. Translated: CASSFAETQYF.